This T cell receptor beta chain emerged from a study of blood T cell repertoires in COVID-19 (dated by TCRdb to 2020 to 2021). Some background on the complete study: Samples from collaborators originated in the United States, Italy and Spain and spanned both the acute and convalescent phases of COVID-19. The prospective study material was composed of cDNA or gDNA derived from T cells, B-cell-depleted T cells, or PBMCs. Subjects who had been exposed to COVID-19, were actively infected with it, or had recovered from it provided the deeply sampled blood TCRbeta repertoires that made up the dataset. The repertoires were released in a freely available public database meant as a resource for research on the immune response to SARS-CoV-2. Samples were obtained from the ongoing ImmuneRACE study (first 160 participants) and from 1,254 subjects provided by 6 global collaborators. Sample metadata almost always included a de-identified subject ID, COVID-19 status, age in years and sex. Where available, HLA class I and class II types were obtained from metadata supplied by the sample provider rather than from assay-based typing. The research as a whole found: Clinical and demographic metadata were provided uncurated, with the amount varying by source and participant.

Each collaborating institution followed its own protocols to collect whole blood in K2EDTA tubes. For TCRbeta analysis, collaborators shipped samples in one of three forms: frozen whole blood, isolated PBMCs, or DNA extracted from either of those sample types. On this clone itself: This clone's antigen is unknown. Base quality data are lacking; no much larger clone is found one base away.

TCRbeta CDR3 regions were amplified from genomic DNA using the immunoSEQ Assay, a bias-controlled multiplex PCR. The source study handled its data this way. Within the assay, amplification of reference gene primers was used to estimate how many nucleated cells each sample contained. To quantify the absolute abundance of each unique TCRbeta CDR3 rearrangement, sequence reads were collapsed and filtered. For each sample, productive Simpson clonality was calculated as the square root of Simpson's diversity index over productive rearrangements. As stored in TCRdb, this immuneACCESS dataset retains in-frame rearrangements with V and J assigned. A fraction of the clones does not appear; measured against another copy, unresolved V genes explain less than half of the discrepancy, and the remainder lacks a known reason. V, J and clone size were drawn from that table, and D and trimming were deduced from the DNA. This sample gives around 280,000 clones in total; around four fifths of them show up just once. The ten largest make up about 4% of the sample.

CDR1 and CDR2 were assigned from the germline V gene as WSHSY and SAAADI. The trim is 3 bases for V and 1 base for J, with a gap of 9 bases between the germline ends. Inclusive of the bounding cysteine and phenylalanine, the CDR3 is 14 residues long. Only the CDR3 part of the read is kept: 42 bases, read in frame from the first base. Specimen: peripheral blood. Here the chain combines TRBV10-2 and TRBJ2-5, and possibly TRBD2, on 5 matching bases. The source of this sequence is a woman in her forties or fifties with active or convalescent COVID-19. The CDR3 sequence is CASSDGGIQETQYF. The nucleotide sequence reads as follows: TGCGCCAGCAGTGATGGAGGTATCCAAGAGACCCAGTACTTC.